The rows below give T cell receptor beta chains drawn from one sample of a study of T cell changes during pregnancy in multiple sclerosis. Only in-frame clones appear in the TCRdb table, and some are missing; sequencing was by immunoSEQ multiplex PCR. This sample has fewer than 50,000 clones, with 90% found just once. The specimen comprised CD8+ T cells from peripheral blood mononuclear cells, sampled in the first trimester of pregnancy. The receptors originated from a female donor with multiple sclerosis, enrolled in a pregnancy study. CDR3s include the opening cysteine and the closing phenylalanine or tryptophan. Each record gives: D gene, clone size, V gene, J gene, CDR3 protein, CDR3 DNA. D genes are given only for firm matches. Clone size is shown for a subset of rows, as once, few, many or a class of expanded clone.

>TRBD2|few|TRBV7-2|TRBJ2-7
CASSLAVISGGPPTSEQYF
TGTGCCAGCAGCTTAGCGGTGATCTCGGGAGGTCCTCCTACGTCTGAGCAGTACTTC
>.|.|TRBV7-9|TRBJ1-1
CASRPLQGLRYTEAFF
TGTGCCAGCAGACCTCTCCAGGGGCTAAGGTACACTGAAGCTTTCTTT
>.|once|TRBV4-1|TRBJ1-6
CASSQEEMAGSPLHF
TGCGCCAGCAGCCAAGAGGAGATGGCGGGCTCACCCCTCCACTTT
>.|.|TRBV27|TRBJ2-3
CASSLWGVSTDTQYF
TGTGCCAGCAGTTTATGGGGGGTTAGCACAGATACGCAGTATTTT
>.|.|TRBV4-1|TRBJ2-7
CASSFDSSNYEQYF
TGCGCCAGCAGTTTCGATAGCTCAAACTACGAGCAGTACTTC
>.|.|TRBV29-1|TRBJ1-3
CSVEKGTGNTIYF
TGCAGCGTTGAAAAGGGGACTGGAAACACCATATATTTT
>.|.|TRBV25-1|TRBJ2-7
CASSERAYEQYF
TGTGCCAGCAGTGAACGGGCCTACGAGCAGTACTTC
>TRBD1|once|TRBV9|TRBJ1-6
CASREEGQGNSPLHF
TGTGCCAGCAGAGAAGAGGGACAGGGAAACTCACCCCTCCACTTT
>.|.|TRBV6-1|TRBJ2-3
CASSELGGEGADTQYF
TGTGCCAGCAGTGAACTTGGGGGCGAGGGGGCAGATACGCAGTATTTT
>TRBD1|.|TRBV4-3|TRBJ1-1
CASSQDGTGNTEAFF
TGCGCCAGCAGCCAAGATGGGACAGGTAACACTGAAGCTTTCTTT
>TRBD2|.|TRBV12-5|TRBJ2-7
CASGFDTGTSGYEQYF
TGTGCTAGTGGTTTTGATACCGGGACTAGCGGTTACGAGCAGTACTTC
>TRBD1|once|TRBV19|TRBJ2-7
CASTSTGVLDEQYF
TGTGCCAGTACCTCGACAGGGGTATTGGACGAGCAGTACTTC
>TRBD1|once|TRBV25-1|TRBJ1-1
CASGRGSNTEAFF
TGCGCCTCGGGCAGGGGGTCGAACACTGAAGCTTTCTTT
>TRBD1|.|TRBV7-9|TRBJ2-2
CASSLSGTGQQPNTGELFF
TGTGCCAGCAGCCTGAGCGGGACAGGGCAACAACCGAACACCGGGGAGCTGTTTTTT
>TRBD2|.|TRBV6-5|TRBJ2-7
CASRQRENGAYEQYF
TGTGCCAGCAGACAGCGGGAGAACGGTGCCTACGAGCAGTACTTC
>.|.|TRBV9|TRBJ2-1
CASSVDMREIRDEQFF
TGTGCCAGCAGCGTAGATATGAGGGAGATAAGGGATGAGCAGTTCTTC
>TRBD1|.|TRBV19|TRBJ2-2
CASSTSSGTANTGELFF
TGTGCCAGTAGTACCTCCTCCGGGACAGCGAACACCGGGGAGCTGTTTTTT
>.|.|TRBV19|TRBJ1-1
CASSPVGGTEAFF
TGTGCCAGTAGTCCTGTGGGGGGCACTGAAGCTTTCTTT
>TRBD2|.|TRBV27|TRBJ2-7
CASSEGVAGVSYEQYF
TGTGCCAGCAGTGAAGGCGTAGCGGGCGTCTCCTACGAGCAGTACTTC
>.|.|TRBV21-1|TRBJ1-5
CASSKAVAETGHQPQHF
TGTGCCAGCAGCAAAGCGGTAGCCGAGACAGGGCATCAGCCCCAGCATTTT
>TRBD1|.|TRBV4-3|TRBJ1-2
CASSHHLENRGTGYTF
TGCGCCAGCAGCCATCATCTTGAGAACAGGGGAACAGGCTACACCTTC
>.|.|TRBV14|TRBJ1-2
CASSPKSLTGYYGYTF
TGTGCCAGCAGCCCCAAATCCCTGACAGGCTACTATGGCTACACCTTC
>.|.|TRBV6-1|TRBJ1-1
CASGRLGNTEAFF
TGTGCCAGCGGGAGGCTGGGGAACACTGAAGCTTTCTTT
>TRBD1|.|TRBV7-2|TRBJ2-7
CASSFLRDSSCEQYF
TGTGCCAGCAGCTTTCTCCGGGACAGCTCCTGCGAGCAGTACTTC
>.|.|TRBV19|TRBJ2-1
CASTEGFYNEQFF
TGTGCCAGTACCGAGGGCTTCTACAATGAGCAGTTCTTC
>TRBD1|once|TRBV5-1|TRBJ1-6
CASAFSGTGSSYNSPLHF
TGCGCCAGCGCTTTCTCCGGGACAGGGAGCTCCTATAATTCACCCCTCCACTTT
>.|.|TRBV19|TRBJ2-2
CASSIVGGTPGELFF
TGTGCCAGTAGTATAGTGGGCGGGACCCCCGGGGAGCTGTTTTTT
>.|.|TRBV6-5|TRBJ1-1
CASTVVRGMNTEAFF
TGTGCCAGCACCGTGGTAAGGGGGATGAACACTGAAGCTTTCTTT
>TRBD1|.|TRBV9|TRBJ1-4
CASSGTGGEKLFF
TGTGCCAGCAGCGGGACAGGGGGTGAAAAACTGTTTTTT
>TRBD1|.|TRBV5-1|TRBJ2-7
CASSFGTGSYEQYF
TGCGCCAGCAGCTTTGGGACAGGGTCCTACGAGCAGTACTTC
>TRBD2|.|TRBV5-6|TRBJ2-1
CASSLGSGGTAYNEQFF
TGTGCCAGCAGCTTAGGCTCGGGGGGGACCGCCTACAATGAGCAGTTCTTC
>TRBD1|.|TRBV12-5|TRBJ2-5
CASGLGTGGQETQYF
TGTGCTAGTGGTTTGGGGACAGGGGGACAAGAGACCCAGTACTTC
>.|.|TRBV11-2|TRBJ1-6
CASSLVAAYNSPLHF
TGTGCCAGCAGCTTAGTGGCCGCCTATAATTCACCCCTCCACTTT
>.|.|TRBV14|TRBJ2-3
CASSQGVTPSTDTQYF
TGTGCCAGCAGCCAGGGTGTGACACCTAGCACAGATACGCAGTATTTT
>.|.|TRBV7-2|TRBJ2-7
CASSPRLEGSYEQYF
TGTGCCAGCAGCCCCAGGTTAGAGGGCTCCTACGAGCAGTACTTC
>.|.|TRBV30|TRBJ1-2
CAWSGQRGLFF
TGTGCCTGGAGTGGGCAAAGGGGACTCTTCTTC
>TRBD1|.|TRBV5-1|TRBJ2-2
CASNQGASNTGELFF
TGCGCCAGCAATCAGGGGGCTTCGAACACCGGGGAGCTGTTTTTT
>TRBD1|.|TRBV4-3|TRBJ1-1
CASSHSGGDTEAFF
TGCGCCAGCAGCCATTCAGGGGGCGATACTGAAGCTTTCTTT
>.|.|TRBV6-1|TRBJ1-2
CASSEAYIFEANYGYTF
TGTGCCAGCAGTGAAGCGTACATCTTCGAAGCTAACTATGGCTACACCTTC
>.|.|TRBV19|TRBJ1-1
CASSIVTEAFF
TGTGCCAGTAGTATCGTAACTGAAGCTTTCTTT
>.|.|TRBV10-1|TRBJ2-4
CASSEARSQLAKNIQYF
TGCGCCAGCAGTGAGGCGCGGAGTCAGCTAGCCAAAAACATTCAGTACTTC
>.|.|TRBV25-1|TRBJ1-1
CASSLGGGYTEAFF
TGTGCCAGCAGTTTAGGGGGGGGTTACACTGAAGCTTTCTTT
>TRBD2|.|TRBV6-1|TRBJ2-7
CASSVSSGTSSEQYF
TGTGCCAGCAGTGTATCTAGCGGAACCTCTAGTGAGCAGTACTTC
>TRBD1|.|TRBV5-1|TRBJ2-3
CAASLPGQSTDTQYF
TGCGCCGCGAGTCTACCGGGACAGTCCACAGATACGCAGTATTTT
>.|.|TRBV5-6|TRBJ2-3
CASSSPPGTSTDTQYF
TGTGCCAGCAGCTCCCCCCCTGGGACAAGCACAGATACGCAGTATTTT
>TRBD2|.|TRBV7-9|TRBJ2-4
CASSSRAGGKNIQYF
TGTGCCAGCAGCTCGAGAGCGGGGGGGAAAAACATTCAGTACTTC
>.|.|TRBV19|TRBJ2-1
CACHLGSNYNEQFF
TGTGCCTGTCACCTAGGATCCAACTACAATGAGCAGTTCTTC
>.|.|TRBV7-6|TRBJ2-1
CASSLIPISYNEQFF
TGTGCCAGCAGCTTAATCCCCATCTCCTACAATGAGCAGTTCTTC
>TRBD1|.|TRBV6-5|TRBJ2-7
CASSPGGQQYF
TGTGCCAGCAGTCCAGGGGGCCAGCAGTACTTC